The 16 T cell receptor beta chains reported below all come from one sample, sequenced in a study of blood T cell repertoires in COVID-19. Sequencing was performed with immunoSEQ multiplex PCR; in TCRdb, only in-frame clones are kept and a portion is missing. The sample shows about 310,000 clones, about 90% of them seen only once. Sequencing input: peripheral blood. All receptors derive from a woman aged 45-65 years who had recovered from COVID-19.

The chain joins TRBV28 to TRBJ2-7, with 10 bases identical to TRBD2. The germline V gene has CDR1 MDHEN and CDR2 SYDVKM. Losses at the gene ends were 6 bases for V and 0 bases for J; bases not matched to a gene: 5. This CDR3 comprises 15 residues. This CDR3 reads CASRIAGGYSYEQYF. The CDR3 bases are TGTGCCAGCAGGATAGCGGGAGGTTACTCCTACGAGCAGTACTTC.

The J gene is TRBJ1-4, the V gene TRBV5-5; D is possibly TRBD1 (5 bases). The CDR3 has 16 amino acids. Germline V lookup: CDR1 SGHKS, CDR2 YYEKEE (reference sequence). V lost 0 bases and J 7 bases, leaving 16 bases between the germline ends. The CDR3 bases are TGTGCCAGCAGCTTGGAGCTCGGGGGAGGTGGTGAAAAACTGTTTTTT. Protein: CASSLELGGGGEKLFF.

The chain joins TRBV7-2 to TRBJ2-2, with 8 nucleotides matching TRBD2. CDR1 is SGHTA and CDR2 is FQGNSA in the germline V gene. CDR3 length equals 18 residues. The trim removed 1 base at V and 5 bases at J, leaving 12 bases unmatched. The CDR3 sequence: CASSLGPGLGLLTGELFF. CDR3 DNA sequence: TGTGCCAGCAGCTTAGGACCGGGACTAGGGCTTTTGACCGGGGAGCTGTTTTTT.

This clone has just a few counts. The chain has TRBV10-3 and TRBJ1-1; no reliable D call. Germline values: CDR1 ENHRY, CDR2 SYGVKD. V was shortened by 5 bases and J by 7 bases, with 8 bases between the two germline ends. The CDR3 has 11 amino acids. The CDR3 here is CAISRGSEAFF. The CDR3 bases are TGTGCCATCAGTCGCGGAAGTGAAGCTTTCTTT.

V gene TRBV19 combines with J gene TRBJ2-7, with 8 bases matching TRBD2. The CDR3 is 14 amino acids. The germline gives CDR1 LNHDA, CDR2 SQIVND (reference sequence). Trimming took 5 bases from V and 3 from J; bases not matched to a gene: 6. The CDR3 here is CASSLAGMFYEQYF. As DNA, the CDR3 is TGTGCCAGTAGTTTAGCGGGAATGTTCTACGAGCAGTACTTC. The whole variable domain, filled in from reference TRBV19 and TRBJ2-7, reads DGGITQSPKYLFRKEGQNVTLSCEQNLNHDAMYWYRQDPGQGLRLIYYSQIVNDFQKGDIAEGYSVSREKKESFPLTVTSAQKNPTAFYLCASSLAGMFYEQYFGPGTRLTVT.

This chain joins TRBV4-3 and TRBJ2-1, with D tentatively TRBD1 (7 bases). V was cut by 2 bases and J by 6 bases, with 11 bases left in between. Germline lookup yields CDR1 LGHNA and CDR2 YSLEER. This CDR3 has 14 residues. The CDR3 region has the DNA TGCGCCAGCAGCCAAAGCCAGGGGGGCAATGAGCAGTTCTTC. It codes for CASSQSQGGNEQFF.

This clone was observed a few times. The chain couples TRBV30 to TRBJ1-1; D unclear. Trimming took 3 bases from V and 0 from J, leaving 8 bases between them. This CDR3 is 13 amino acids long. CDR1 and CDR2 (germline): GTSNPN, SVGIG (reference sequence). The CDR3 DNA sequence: TGTGCCTGGAGACGGGTCATGAACACTGAAGCTTTCTTT. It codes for CAWRRVMNTEAFF.

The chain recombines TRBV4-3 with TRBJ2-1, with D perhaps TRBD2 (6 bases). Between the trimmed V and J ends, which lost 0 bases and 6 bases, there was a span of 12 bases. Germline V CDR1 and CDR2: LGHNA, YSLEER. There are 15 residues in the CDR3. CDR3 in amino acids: CASSQDLGGGNEQFF. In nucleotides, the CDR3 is TGCGCCAGCAGCCAAGATCTGGGGGGAGGCAATGAGCAGTTCTTC.

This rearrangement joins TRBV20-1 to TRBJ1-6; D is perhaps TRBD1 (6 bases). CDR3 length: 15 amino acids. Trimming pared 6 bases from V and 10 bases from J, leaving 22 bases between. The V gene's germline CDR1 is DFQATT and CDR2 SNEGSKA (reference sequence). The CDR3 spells CSASAEGHRISPLHF. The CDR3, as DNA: TGCAGTGCCAGTGCCGAGGGACACCGAATCTCACCCCTCCACTTT.

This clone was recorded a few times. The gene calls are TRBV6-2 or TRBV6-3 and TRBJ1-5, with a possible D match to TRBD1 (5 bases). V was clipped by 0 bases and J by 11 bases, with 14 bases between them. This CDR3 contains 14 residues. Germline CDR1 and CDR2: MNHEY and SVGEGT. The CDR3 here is CASSYSWARGAQHF. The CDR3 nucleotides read TGTGCCAGCAGTTACTCGTGGGCCCGGGGGGCCCAGCATTTT.

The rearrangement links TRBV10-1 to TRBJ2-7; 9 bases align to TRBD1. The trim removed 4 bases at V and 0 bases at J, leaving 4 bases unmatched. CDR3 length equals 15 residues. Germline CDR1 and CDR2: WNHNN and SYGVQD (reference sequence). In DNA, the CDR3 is TGCGCCAGCAGTGCAGGACAGGGGAGCTCCTACGAGCAGTACTTC. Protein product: CASSAGQGSSYEQYF.

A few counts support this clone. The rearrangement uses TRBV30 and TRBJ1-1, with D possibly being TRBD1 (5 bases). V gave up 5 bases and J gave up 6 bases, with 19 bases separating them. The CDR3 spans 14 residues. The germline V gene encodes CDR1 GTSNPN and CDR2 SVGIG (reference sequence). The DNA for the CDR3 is TGTGCCTGGGTTCGGAGACAGAATAGCCCTGAAGCTTTCTTT. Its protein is CAWVRRQNSPEAFF.

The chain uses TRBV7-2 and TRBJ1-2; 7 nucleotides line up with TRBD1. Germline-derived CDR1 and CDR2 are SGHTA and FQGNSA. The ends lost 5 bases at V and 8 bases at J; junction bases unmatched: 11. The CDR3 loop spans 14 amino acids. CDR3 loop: CASSTQQGTPGYTF. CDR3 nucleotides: TGTGCCAGCAGCACGCAACAGGGGACCCCGGGCTACACCTTC.

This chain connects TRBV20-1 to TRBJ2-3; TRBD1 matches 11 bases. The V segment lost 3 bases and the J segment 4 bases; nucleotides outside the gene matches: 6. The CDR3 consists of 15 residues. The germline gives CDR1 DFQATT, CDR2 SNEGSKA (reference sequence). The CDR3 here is CSASGQGAQADTQYF. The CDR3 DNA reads TGCAGTGCTAGTGGACAGGGGGCGCAGGCAGATACGCAGTATTTT.

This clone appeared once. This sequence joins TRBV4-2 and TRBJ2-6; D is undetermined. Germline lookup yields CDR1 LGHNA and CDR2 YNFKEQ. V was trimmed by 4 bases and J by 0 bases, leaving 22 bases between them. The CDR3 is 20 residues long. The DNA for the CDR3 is TGTGCCAGCAGCCGCCGACTGTTAACCGAGACTCACTCTGGGGCCAACGTCCTGACTTTC. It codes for CASSRRLLTETHSGANVLTF.

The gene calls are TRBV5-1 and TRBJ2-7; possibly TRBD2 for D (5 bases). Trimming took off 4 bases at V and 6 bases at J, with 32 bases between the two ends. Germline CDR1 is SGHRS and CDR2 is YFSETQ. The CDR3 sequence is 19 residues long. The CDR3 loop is CASSLPRIGLRTPALEQYF. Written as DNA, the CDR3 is TGCGCCAGCAGCCTCCCTCGGATCGGACTTAGGACTCCAGCCCTCGAGCAGTACTTC.